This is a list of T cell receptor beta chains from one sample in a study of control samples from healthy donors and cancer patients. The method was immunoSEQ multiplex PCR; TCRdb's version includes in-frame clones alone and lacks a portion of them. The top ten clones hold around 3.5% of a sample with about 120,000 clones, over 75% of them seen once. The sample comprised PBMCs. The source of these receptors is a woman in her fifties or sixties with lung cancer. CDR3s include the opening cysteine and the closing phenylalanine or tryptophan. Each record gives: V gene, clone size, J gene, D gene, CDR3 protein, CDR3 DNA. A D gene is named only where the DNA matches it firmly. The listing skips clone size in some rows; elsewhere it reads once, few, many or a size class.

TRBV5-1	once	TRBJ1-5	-	CASSRDARRASNQPQHF	TGCGCCAGCAGCCGGGACGCTCGGAGGGCAAGCAATCAGCCCCAGCATTTT
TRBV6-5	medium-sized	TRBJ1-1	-	CASSFFRGSEAFF	TGTGCCAGCAGTTTCTTCAGGGGTTCTGAAGCTTTCTTT
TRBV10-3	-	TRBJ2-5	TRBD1	CAISTGTGNEETQYF	TGTGCCATCAGTACCGGGACAGGGAACGAAGAGACCCAGTACTTC
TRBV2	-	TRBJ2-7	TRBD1	CASTGTGSYEQYF	TGTGCCAGCACAGGGACAGGCTCCTACGAGCAGTACTTC
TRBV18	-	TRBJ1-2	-	CASSMEQGNYGYTF	TGTGCCAGCTCTATGGAACAGGGTAACTATGGCTACACCTTC
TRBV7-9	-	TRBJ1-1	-	CASSLAGPLNTEAFF	TGTGCCAGCAGCTTAGCGGGACCCCTAAACACTGAAGCTTTCTTT
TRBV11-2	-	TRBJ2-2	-	CASSPLRTNTGELFF	TGTGCCAGCAGCCCATTGCGGACAAACACCGGGGAGCTGTTTTTT
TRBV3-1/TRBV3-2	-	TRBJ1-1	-	CASSQRVSIAEAFF	TGTGCCAGCAGCCAGAGGGTTTCGATCGCTGAAGCTTTCTTT
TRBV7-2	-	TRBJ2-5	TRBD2	CASSELAGGRETQYF	TGTGCCAGCAGCGAACTAGCGGGGGGCCGAGAGACCCAGTACTTC
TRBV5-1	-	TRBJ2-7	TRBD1	CASSLTTGDPYEQYF	TGCGCCAGCAGCTTAACCACAGGGGACCCCTACGAGCAGTACTTC
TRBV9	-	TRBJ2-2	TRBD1	CASSVGQGPNTGELFF	TGTGCCAGCAGCGTTGGACAGGGCCCGAACACCGGGGAGCTGTTTTTT
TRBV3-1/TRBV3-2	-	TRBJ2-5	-	CASSQPLRDNKETQYF	TGTGCCAGCAGCCAACCACTTCGGGACAATAAAGAGACCCAGTACTTC
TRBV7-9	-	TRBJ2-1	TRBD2	CASSLGLAGNNEQFF	TGTGCCAGCAGCTTGGGACTAGCGGGGAACAATGAGCAGTTCTTC
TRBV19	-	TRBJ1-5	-	CASSRDLPGNQPQHF	TGTGCCAGTAGCCGGGACCTTCCCGGCAATCAGCCCCAGCATTTT
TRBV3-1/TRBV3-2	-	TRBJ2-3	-	CASSLKSADTQYF	TGTGCCAGCAGTCTCAAATCTGCAGATACGCAGTATTTT
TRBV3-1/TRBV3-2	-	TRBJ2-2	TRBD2	CASSLAGGTGELFF	TGTGCCAGCAGCCTAGCGGGAGGAACCGGGGAGCTGTTTTTT
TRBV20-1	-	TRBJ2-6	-	CSASEASGANVLTF	TGCAGTGCTAGTGAAGCGTCTGGGGCCAACGTCCTGACTTTC
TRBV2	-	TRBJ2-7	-	CASSFRGLSSYEQYF	TGTGCCAGCAGTTTCAGGGGCCTTTCCTCCTACGAGCAGTACTTC
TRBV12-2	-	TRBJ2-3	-	CASRLMEIGTSGSPDTDTQYF	TGTGCAAGTCGCTTAATGGAGATCGGGACTAGCGGGAGTCCCGACACAGATACGCAGTATTTT
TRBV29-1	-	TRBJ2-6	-	CSVPSLGSGANVLTF	TGCAGCGTTCCCTCCCTGGGCTCTGGGGCCAACGTCCTGACTTTC